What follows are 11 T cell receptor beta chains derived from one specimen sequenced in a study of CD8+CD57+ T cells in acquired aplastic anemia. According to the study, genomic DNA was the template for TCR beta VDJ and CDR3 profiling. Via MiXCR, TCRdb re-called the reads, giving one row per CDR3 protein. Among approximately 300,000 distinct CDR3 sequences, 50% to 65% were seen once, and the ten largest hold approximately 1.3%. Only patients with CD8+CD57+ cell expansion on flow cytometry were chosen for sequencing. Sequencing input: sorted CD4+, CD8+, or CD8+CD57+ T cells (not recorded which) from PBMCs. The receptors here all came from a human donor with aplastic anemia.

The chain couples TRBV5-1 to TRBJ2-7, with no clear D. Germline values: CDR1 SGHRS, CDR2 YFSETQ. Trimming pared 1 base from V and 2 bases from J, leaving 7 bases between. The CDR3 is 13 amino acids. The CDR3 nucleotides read TGCGCCAGCAGCTTGTTTGAGACCTACGAGCAGTACTTC. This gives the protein CASSLFETYEQYF.

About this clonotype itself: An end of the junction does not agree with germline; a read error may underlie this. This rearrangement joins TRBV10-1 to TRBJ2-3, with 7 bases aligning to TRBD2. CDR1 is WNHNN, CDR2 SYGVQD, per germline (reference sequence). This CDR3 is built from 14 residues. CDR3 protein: CAGSEGGPTDTQYF. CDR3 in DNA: TGCGCCGGCAGTGAGGGAGGGCCCACAGATACGCAGTATTTT.

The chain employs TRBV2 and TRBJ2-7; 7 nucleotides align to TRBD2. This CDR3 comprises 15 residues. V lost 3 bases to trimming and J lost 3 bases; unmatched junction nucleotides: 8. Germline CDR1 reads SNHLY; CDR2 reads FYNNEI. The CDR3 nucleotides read TGTGCCAGCAGTGAGACCCGCGGGAGAAGCTACGAGCAGTACTTC. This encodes CASSETRGRSYEQYF.

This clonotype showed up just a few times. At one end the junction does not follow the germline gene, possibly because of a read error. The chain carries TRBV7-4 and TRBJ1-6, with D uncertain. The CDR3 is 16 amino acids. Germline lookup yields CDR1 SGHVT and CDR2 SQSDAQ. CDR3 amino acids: CASPPRSLTNKSPLHF. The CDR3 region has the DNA TGTGCCAGTCCCCCCCGTTCCCTGACCAATAAGTCACCCCTCCACTTT.

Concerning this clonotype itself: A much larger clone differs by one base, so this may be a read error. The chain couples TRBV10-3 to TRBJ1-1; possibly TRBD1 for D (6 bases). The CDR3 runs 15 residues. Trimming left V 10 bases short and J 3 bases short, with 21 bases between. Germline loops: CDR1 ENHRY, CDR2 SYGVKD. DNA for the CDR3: TGTGCCAGCAGCGTACGGGGCCAGGGGTACACTGAAGCTTTCTTT. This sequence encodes CASSVRGQGYTEAFF.

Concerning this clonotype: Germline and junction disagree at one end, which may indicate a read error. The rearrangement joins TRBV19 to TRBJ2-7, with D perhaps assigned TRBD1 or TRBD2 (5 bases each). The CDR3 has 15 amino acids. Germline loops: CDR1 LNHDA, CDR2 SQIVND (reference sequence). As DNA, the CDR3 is TGTGCCAGTAGGGGACCGGGGCAGGCATCCTACGGGCAGTACTTC. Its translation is CASRGPGQASYGQYF.

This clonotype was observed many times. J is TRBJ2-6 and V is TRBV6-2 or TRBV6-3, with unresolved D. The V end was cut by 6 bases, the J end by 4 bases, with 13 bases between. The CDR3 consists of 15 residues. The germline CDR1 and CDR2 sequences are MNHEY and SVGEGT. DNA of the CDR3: TGTGCCAGCAGACCTTCTGTCTCAGGGGCCAACGTCCTGACTTTC. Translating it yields CASRPSVSGANVLTF.

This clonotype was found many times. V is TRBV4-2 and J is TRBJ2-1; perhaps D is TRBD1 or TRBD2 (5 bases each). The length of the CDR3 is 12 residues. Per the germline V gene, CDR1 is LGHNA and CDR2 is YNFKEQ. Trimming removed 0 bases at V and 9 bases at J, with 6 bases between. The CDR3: CASSQDGTEQFF. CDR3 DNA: TGTGCCAGCAGCCAAGATGGGACTGAGCAGTTCTTC.

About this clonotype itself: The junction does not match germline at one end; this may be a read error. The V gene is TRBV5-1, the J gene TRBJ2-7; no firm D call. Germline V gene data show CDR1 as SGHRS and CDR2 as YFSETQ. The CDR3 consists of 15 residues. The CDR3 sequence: CASSLAPTEAYEQYF. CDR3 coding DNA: TGTGCCAGCAGCTTGGCACCAACTGAGGCCTACGAGCAGTACTTC.

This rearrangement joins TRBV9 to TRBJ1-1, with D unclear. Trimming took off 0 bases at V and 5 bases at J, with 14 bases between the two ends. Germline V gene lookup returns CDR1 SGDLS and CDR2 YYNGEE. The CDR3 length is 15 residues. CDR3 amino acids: CASSVGWGGETEAFF. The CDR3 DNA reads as TGTGCCAGCAGCGTAGGTTGGGGTGGGGAAACTGAAGCTTTCTTT.

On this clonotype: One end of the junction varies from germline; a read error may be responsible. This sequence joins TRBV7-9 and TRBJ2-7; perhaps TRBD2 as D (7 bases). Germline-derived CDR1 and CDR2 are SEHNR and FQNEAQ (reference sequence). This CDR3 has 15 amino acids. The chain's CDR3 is CAGSPAGGGAYERYF. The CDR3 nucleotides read TGTGCCGGCAGCCCGGCTGGGGGGGGGGCCTACGAGCGGTACTTC.